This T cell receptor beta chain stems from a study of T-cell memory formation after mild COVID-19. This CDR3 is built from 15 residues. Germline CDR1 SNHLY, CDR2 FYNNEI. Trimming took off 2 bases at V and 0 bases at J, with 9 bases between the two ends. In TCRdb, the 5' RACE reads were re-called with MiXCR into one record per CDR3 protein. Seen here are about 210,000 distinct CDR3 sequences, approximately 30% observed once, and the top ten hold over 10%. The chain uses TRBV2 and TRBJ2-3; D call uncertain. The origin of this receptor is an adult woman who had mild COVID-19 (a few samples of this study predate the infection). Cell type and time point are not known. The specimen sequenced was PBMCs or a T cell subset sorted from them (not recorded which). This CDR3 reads CASSEPRSSTDTQYF. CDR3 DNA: TGTGCCAGCAGTGAACCCAGATCTAGCACAGATACGCAGTATTTT. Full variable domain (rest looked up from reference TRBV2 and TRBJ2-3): EPEVTQTPSHQVTQMGQEVILRCVPISNHLYFYWYRQILGQKVEFLVSFYNNEISEKSEIFDDQFSVERPDGSNFTLKIRSTKLEDSAMYFCASSEPRSSTDTQYFGPGTRLTVL.